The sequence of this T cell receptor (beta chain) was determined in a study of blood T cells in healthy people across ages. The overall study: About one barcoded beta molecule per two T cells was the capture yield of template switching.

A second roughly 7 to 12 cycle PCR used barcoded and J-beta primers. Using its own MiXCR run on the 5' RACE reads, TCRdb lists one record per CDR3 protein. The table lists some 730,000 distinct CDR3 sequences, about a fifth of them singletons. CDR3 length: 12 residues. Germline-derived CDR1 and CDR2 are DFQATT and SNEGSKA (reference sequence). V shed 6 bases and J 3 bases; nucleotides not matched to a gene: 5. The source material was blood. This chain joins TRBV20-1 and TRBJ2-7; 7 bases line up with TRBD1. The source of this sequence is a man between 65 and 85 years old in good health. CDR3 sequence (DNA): TGCAGTGCGGGACAGCCATACTACGAGCAGTACTTC. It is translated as CSAGQPYYEQYF.